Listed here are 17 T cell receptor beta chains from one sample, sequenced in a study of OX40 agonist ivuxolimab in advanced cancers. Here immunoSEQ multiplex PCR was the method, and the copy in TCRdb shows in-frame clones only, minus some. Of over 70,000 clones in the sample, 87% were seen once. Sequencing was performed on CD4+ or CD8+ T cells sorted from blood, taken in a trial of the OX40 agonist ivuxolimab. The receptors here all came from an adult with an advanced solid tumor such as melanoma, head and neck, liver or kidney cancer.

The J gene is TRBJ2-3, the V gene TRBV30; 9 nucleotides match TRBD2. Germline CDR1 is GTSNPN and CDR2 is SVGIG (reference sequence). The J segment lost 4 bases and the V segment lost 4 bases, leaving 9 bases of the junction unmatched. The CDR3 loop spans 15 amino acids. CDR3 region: CAWKVAGALPDTQYF. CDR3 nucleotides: TGTGCCTGGAAGGTAGCGGGGGCCCTACCAGATACGCAGTATTTT.

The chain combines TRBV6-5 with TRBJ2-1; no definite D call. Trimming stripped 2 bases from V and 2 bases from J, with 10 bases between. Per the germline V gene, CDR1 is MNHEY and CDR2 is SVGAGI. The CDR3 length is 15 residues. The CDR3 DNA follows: TGTGCCAGCAGTTACGTTTCAGCTGCCTACAATGAGCAGTTCTTC. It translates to CASSYVSAAYNEQFF.

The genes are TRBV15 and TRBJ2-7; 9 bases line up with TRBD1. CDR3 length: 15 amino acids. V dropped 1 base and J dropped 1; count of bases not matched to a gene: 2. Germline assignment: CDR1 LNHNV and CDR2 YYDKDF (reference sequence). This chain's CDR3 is CATSRGGTGSYEQYF. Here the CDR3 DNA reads TGTGCCACCAGCAGAGGAGGGACAGGGTCCTACGAGCAGTACTTC. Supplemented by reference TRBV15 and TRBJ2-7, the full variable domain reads DAMVIQNPRYQVTQFGKPVTLSCSQTLNHNVMYWYQQKSSQAPKLLFHYYDKDFNNEADTPDNFQSRRPNTSFCFLDIRSPGLGDTAMYLCATSRGGTGSYEQYFGPGTRLTVT.

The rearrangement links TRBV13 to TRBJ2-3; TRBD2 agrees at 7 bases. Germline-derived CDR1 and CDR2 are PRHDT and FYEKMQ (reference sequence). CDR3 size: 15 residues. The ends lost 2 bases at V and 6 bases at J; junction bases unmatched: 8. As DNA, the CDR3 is TGTGCCAGCAGCTTAAGACCCATCGGGGGGGATACGCAGTATTTT. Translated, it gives CASSLRPIGGDTQYF.

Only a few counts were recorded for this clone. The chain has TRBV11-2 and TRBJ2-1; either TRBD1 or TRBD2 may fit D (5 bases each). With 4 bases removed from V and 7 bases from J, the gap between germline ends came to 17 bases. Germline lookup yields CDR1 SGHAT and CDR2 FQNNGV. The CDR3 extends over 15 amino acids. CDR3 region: CASSSRGAGGNEQFF. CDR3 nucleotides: TGTGCCAGCAGCTCTAGAGGGGCAGGAGGAAATGAGCAGTTCTTC.

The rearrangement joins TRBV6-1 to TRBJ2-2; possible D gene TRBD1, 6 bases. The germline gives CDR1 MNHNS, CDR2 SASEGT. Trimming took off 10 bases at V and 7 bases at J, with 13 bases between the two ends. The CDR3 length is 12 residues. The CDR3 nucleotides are TGTGCCAACAGGGACATCAACGGGGAGCTGTTTTTT. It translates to CANRDINGELFF.

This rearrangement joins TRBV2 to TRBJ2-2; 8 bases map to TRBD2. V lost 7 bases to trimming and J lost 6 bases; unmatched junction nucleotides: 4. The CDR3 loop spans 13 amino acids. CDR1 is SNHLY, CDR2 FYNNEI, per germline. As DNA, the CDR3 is TGTGCCAGCAAGCGGGGGCGGGCCGGGGAGCTGTTTTTT. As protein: CASKRGRAGELFF.

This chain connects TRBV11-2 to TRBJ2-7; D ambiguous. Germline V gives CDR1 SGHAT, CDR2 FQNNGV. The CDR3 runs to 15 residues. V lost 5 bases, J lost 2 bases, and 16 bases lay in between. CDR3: CASSLSRGSTYEQYF. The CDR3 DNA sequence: TGTGCCAGCAGCCTTAGCCGAGGCTCAACCTACGAGCAGTACTTC.

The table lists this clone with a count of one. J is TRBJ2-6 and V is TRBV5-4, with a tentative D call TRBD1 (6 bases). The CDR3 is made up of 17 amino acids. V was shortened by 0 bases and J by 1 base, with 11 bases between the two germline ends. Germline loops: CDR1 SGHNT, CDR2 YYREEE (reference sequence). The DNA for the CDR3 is TGTGCCAGCAGCTTGGGACAGGCCCTTTCTGGGGCCAACGTCCTGACTTTC. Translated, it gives CASSLGQALSGANVLTF.

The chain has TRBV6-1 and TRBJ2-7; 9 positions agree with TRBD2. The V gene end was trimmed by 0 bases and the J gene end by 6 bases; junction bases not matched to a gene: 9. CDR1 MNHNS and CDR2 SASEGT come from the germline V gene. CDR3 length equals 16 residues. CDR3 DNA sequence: TGTGCCAGCAGTGAAGCGGGACTAGCAAGTTCGATCGAGCAGTACTTC. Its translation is CASSEAGLASSIEQYF.

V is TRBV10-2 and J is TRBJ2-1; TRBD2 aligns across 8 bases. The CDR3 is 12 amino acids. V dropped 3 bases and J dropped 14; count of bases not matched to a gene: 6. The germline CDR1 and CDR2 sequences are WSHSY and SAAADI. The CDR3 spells CASSDPGGGEFF. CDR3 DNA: TGCGCCAGCAGTGATCCGGGGGGGGGCGAGTTCTTC.

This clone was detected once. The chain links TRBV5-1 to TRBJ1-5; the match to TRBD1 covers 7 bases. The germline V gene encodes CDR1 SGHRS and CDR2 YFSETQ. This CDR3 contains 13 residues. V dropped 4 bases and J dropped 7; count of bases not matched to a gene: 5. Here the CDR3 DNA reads TGCGCCAGCAGCCCAGACAGGGAACAGCCCCAGCATTTT. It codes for CASSPDREQPQHF.

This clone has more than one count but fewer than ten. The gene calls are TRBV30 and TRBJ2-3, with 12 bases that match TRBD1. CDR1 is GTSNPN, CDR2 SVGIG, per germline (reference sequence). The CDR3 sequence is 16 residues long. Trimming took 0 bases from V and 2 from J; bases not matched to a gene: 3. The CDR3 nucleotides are TGTGCCTGGAGTGTGGGGGACAGGGGGCCCACAGATACGCAGTATTTT. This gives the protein CAWSVGDRGPTDTQYF.

The CDR3 sequence: CASSLDGAYQETQYF. The CDR3 nucleotides are TGTGCCAGCAGCTTAGATGGCGCTTACCAAGAGACCCAGTACTTC. The rearrangement links TRBV7-2 to TRBJ2-5; D ambiguous. The V end lost 1 base, the J end lost 0 bases, and 9 bases lay between the germline ends. Germline V CDR1 and CDR2: SGHTA, FQGNSA. The CDR3 has 15 amino acids.

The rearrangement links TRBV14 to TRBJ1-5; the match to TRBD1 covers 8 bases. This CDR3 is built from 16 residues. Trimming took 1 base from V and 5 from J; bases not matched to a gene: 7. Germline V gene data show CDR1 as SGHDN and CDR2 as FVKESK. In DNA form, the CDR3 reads TGTGCCAGCAGCCAAGTTTGGACAGGGAGGGATCAGCCCCAGCATTTT. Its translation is CASSQVWTGRDQPQHF.

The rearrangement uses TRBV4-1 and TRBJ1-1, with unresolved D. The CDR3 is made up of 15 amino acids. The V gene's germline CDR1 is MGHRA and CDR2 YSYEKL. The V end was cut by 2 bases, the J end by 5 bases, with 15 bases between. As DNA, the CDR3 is TGCGCCAGCAGCCAAACGGGCCCCGGACGAACTGAAGCTTTCTTT. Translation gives CASSQTGPGRTEAFF.

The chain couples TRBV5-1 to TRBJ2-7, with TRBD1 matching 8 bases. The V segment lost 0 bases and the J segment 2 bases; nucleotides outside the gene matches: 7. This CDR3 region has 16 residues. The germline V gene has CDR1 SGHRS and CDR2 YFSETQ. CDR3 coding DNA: TGCGCCAGCAGCTTGGGAGGGGACAGGCCAACCTACGAGCAGTACTTC. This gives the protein CASSLGGDRPTYEQYF.